The 22 T cell receptor beta chains below all came from one sample that was sequenced in a study of blood T cell repertoires in COVID-19. Method: immunoSEQ multiplex PCR; TCRdb's copy keeps in-frame clones and lacks some. The table lists 150,000 to 200,000 clones, more than 75% of them singletons, with 0.58% in the top ten. Sample: peripheral blood. Receptor source: a man in his sixties with COVID-19, enrolled during active disease.

The chain carries TRBV12-3 or TRBV12-4 and TRBJ1-3, with 9 bases matching TRBD1. The length of the CDR3 is 13 residues. Germline trimming cut 7 bases from V and 7 bases from J; bases unmatched to any gene: 5. CDR3 sequence: CASTGTGWNTIYF. The CDR3 coding sequence is TGTGCCAGCACCGGGACAGGGTGGAACACCATATATTTT.

This clone was found a few times. The rearrangement links TRBV7-2 to TRBJ2-5, with TRBD1 as a possible D gene (5 bases). With 6 bases removed from V and 4 bases from J, the gap between germline ends came to 9 bases. This CDR3 is 12 amino acids long. Germline V lookup: CDR1 SGHTA, CDR2 FQGNSA. CDR3 residues: CASSPRGETQYF. In DNA form, the CDR3 reads TGTGCCAGCAGTCCTAGGGGAGAGACCCAGTACTTC.

In this sample, this clone turned up a few times. The rearrangement links TRBV9 to TRBJ2-3, with TRBD2 identical over 12 bases. The CDR3 has 17 amino acids. The J segment lost 1 base and the V segment lost 4 bases, leaving 7 bases of the junction unmatched. Germline V gives CDR1 SGDLS, CDR2 YYNGEE. The CDR3 protein is CASSPTGLAGRTDTQYF. CDR3 in DNA: TGTGCCAGCAGCCCGACAGGACTAGCGGGACGCACAGATACGCAGTATTTT.

The rearrangement joins TRBV7-8 to TRBJ1-2; maybe TRBD1 (6 bases). CDR1 is SGHVS, CDR2 FQNEAQ, per germline. The CDR3 spans 14 residues. V was shortened by 5 bases and J by 3 bases, with 13 bases between the two germline ends. The DNA for the CDR3 is TGTGCCAGCAGCGTACAGGGATACGACTATGGCTACACCTTC. Encoded protein: CASSVQGYDYGYTF.

CDR3 sequence reads: CASSLEFSRGGASGNTIYF. CDR3 bases: TGTGCCAGCAGCTTAGAGTTCAGCCGGGGGGGAGCCTCTGGAAACACCATATATTTT. The V gene is TRBV11-3, the J gene TRBJ1-3; the D gene is possibly TRBD1 (5 bases). Germline CDR1 reads SGHNT; CDR2 reads YENEEA. V lost 0 bases and J 0 bases, leaving 18 bases between the germline ends. The CDR3 consists of 19 residues.

The chain couples TRBV7-6 to TRBJ1-1; D unclear. The V end lost 3 bases, the J end lost 5 bases, and 13 bases lay between the germline ends. CDR3 size: 14 residues. From germline, CDR1 is SGHVS and CDR2 FNYEAQ. The CDR3 DNA follows: TGTGCCAGCAGCTTTCAGGAGGCCGGAACTGAAGCTTTCTTT. Translation gives CASSFQEAGTEAFF.

Points on this clone: This specimen includes other DNA sequences encoding the same CDR3. This rearrangement joins TRBV4-3 to TRBJ1-3; D not certain. The V and J ends lost 1 base and 0 bases respectively, with 10 bases between them. This CDR3 contains 16 residues. Germline loops: CDR1 LGHNA, CDR2 YSLEER. The CDR3 protein is CASSQVGGHSGNTIYF. The CDR3 DNA sequence: TGCGCCAGCAGCCAAGTGGGCGGGCACTCTGGAAACACCATATATTTT.

V usage is TRBV6-5 and J usage is TRBJ1-1; D gene ambiguous. V lost 0 bases and J lost 6, with 14 bases in between. In germline, CDR1 is MNHEY, CDR2 SVGAGI. This CDR3 region has 15 residues. This chain's CDR3 is CASSYSIRGDAEAFF. CDR3 in DNA: TGTGCCAGCAGTTACTCGATACGGGGAGACGCTGAAGCTTTCTTT.

The chain links TRBV11-2 to TRBJ1-3; D is ambiguous. Germline V CDR1 and CDR2: SGHAT, FQNNGV. The V end was cut by 5 bases, the J end by 0 bases, with 14 bases between. The CDR3 length is 16 residues. CDR3 sequence reads: CASSRLSSNSGNTIYF. The DNA for the CDR3 is TGTGCCAGCAGCAGACTGTCAAGTAACTCTGGAAACACCATATATTTT.

This sequence joins TRBV28 and TRBJ2-2; perhaps TRBD2 as D (5 bases). The CDR3 is made up of 13 amino acids. The V end lost 1 base, the J end lost 5 bases, and 5 bases lay between the germline ends. The V gene's germline CDR1 is MDHEN and CDR2 SYDVKM. The chain's CDR3 is CASSLSGTGELFF. The CDR3 region has the DNA TGTGCCAGCAGTTTATCGGGAACCGGGGAGCTGTTTTTT.

This clone was counted a single time. J is TRBJ1-5 and V is TRBV7-2; D unresolved. The germline V and J ends were trimmed by 1 base and 4 bases, with 11 bases remaining between them. The CDR3 consists of 15 residues. CDR1 and CDR2 from the germline V gene are SGHTA and FQGNSA. The CDR3 here is CASSLDASINQPQHF. As DNA, the CDR3 is TGTGCCAGCAGCTTAGATGCGAGTATTAATCAGCCCCAGCATTTT.

This clone was seen once. The chain is built from TRBV5-4 and TRBJ1-3; D may be TRBD1 (6 bases). Germline CDR1 reads SGHNT; CDR2 reads YYREEE (reference sequence). V was trimmed by 5 bases and J by 1 base, leaving 16 bases between them. This CDR3 is 16 amino acids long. The CDR3 loop reads CASREQGASSGNTIYF. The CDR3 nucleotides read TGTGCCAGCAGGGAACAGGGTGCTTCATCTGGAAACACCATATATTTT.

V usage is TRBV7-2 and J usage is TRBJ2-7; TRBD1 agrees at 8 bases. The CDR3 has 14 amino acids. Germline V gene lookup returns CDR1 SGHTA and CDR2 FQGNSA. The J segment lost 3 bases and the V segment lost 5 bases, leaving 6 bases of the junction unmatched. The CDR3, as DNA: TGTGCCAGCAGCCCGCGGACAGGGATCTACGAGCAGTACTTC. Protein sequence: CASSPRTGIYEQYF.

The chain links TRBV19 to TRBJ1-5; D unclear. The germline V gene has CDR1 LNHDA and CDR2 SQIVND (reference sequence). V dropped 0 bases and J dropped 5 bases, with 14 bases sitting between them. The CDR3 consists of 16 residues. This chain's CDR3 is CASSIDLRGAHQPQHF. CDR3 nucleotide sequence: TGTGCCAGTAGTATAGACTTGCGAGGAGCCCATCAGCCCCAGCATTTT.

In this sample, this clone turned up a few times. CDR3 protein: CATSDPRTSVETQYF. The CDR3 coding sequence is TGTGCCACCAGTGATCCCCGGACTAGCGTGGAGACCCAGTACTTC. J is TRBJ2-5 and V is TRBV24-1; 9 bases line up with TRBD2. The germline V gene has CDR1 KGHDR and CDR2 SFDVKD. The trim removed 3 bases at V and 5 bases at J, leaving 6 bases unmatched. The CDR3 sequence is 15 residues long.

The chain has TRBV6-5 and TRBJ1-1; TRBD1 agrees at 7 bases. The ends lost 0 bases at V and 2 bases at J; junction bases unmatched: 6. CDR3 length: 16 residues. The germline V gene has CDR1 MNHEY and CDR2 SVGAGI. CDR3 amino acids: CASSYSTGRRNTEAFF. The DNA for the CDR3 is TGTGCCAGCAGTTACTCGACAGGGAGACGAAACACTGAAGCTTTCTTT.

Only one count was recorded for this clone. A junction boundary mismatches the germline segment, possibly from a read error. The J gene is TRBJ1-1, the V gene TRBV7-7; D is undetermined. This CDR3 is built from 13 residues. CDR1 is SSHAT and CDR2 is FNYEAQ in the germline V gene (reference sequence). CDR3 amino acids: CASSQTVNTEAFF. Written as DNA, the CDR3 is TGTGCTAGCAGCCAAACAGTGAACACTGAAGCTTTCTTT.

This sequence joins TRBV28 and TRBJ1-1; no firm D call. CDR1 is MDHEN and CDR2 is SYDVKM in the germline V gene. The CDR3 consists of 14 residues. Trimming stripped 8 bases from V and 0 bases from J, with 13 bases between. DNA for the CDR3: TGTGCCAGCGCCTTCCGGAGGGTGAACACTGAAGCTTTCTTT. It is translated as CASAFRRVNTEAFF. Together with reference TRBV28 and TRBJ1-1, the CDR3 gives the full variable domain: DVKVTQSSRYLVKRTGEKVFLECVQDMDHENMFWYRQDPGLGLRLIYFSYDVKMKEKGDIPEGYSVSREKKERFSLILESASTNQTSMYLCASAFRRVNTEAFFGQGTRLTVV.

The chain has TRBV4-2 and TRBJ1-1; TRBD1 matches at 10 bases. CDR1 is LGHNA, CDR2 YNFKEQ, per germline. The CDR3 length is 15 residues. With 4 bases clipped from V and 3 bases from J, the junction kept 5 bases outside the gene matches. The CDR3 DNA follows: TGTGCCAGCAGCCCCCTCGGGACAGGGGACACTGAAGCTTTCTTT. It specifies CASSPLGTGDTEAFF.

The chain uses TRBV7-2 and TRBJ1-1; no reliable D call. Germline lookup yields CDR1 SGHTA and CDR2 FQGNSA. The CDR3 spans 16 residues. Trimming took 2 bases from V and 2 from J, leaving 15 bases between them. CDR3 protein: CASSLNWRAVNTEAFF. CDR3 coding DNA: TGTGCCAGCAGCTTAAATTGGCGGGCCGTAAACACTGAAGCTTTCTTT.

This chain links TRBV3-1 (or the pseudogene TRBV3-2) with TRBJ1-2; unclear D gene. The CDR3 contains 13 residues. Trimming pared 4 bases from V and 7 bases from J, leaving 13 bases between. Germline V lookup: CDR1 LGHDT, CDR2 YNNKEL (reference sequence). The DNA for the CDR3 is TGTGCCAGCAGCCTAGGCCGGGTCGGTGGCTACACCTTC. It yields the protein CASSLGRVGGYTF.

The CDR3 loop reads CASSIQGGEETQYF. For the CDR3, the DNA is TGTGCCAGTAGTATACAGGGAGGGGAAGAGACCCAGTACTTC. This chain connects TRBV19 to TRBJ2-5; 7 nucleotides line up with TRBD2. The CDR3 is 14 residues long. CDR1 and CDR2 from the germline V gene are LNHDA and SQIVND (reference sequence). Losses at the gene ends were 2 bases for V and 3 bases for J; bases not matched to a gene: 3.